Listed below are T cell receptor beta chains from one sample, sequenced in a study of blood T cell repertoires in COVID-19. Produced via immunoSEQ multiplex PCR; TCRdb's table is partial and in-frame only. This table has under 200,000 clones, 65% to 90% appearing once. The sequencing input was PBMCs or T cells enriched from blood (not recorded which). The receptor source for this set is a woman aged 55-70 years with acute COVID-19. Both conserved end residues are part of each CDR3. The D gene is left open where the match is weak. The listing skips clone size in some rows; elsewhere it reads once, few, many or a size class.

TRBJ2-3 | - | TRBV24-1 | - | TGTGCCACCAGTGATTTGCAGGCCGTAGATACGCAGTATTTT | CATSDLQAVDTQYF
TRBJ1-3 | TRBD1 | TRBV11-2 | - | TGTGCCAGCAGCTTACCGGGACAGGGAAACACCATATATTTT | CASSLPGQGNTIYF
TRBJ1-2 | - | TRBV12-2 | - | TGTGCCCCTACGGGACAGGGCCGCTATGGCTACACCTTC | CAPTGQGRYGYTF
TRBJ1-2 | - | TRBV5-6 | - | TGTGCCAGCAGCTTTCAGATGGGTCTAGCAACTAACTATGGCTACACCTTC | CASSFQMGLATNYGYTF
TRBJ2-7 | - | TRBV10-2 | - | TGCGCCAGCAGTGAGGTCAGGGGTTACGAGCAGTACTTC | CASSEVRGYEQYF
TRBJ2-1 | TRBD1 | TRBV19 | - | TGTGCCAGTAGTCGACAGGGGGTTGAGTTCTTC | CASSRQGVEFF
TRBJ1-1 | - | TRBV12-5 | - | TGTGCTAGTGGCCCTCAGGGGAACACTGAAGCTTTCTTT | CASGPQGNTEAFF
TRBJ2-1 | TRBD2 | TRBV10-1 | - | TGCGCCAGCAGTGACCTATCTAGCGGGGGTCCCTACAATGAGCAGTTCTTC | CASSDLSSGGPYNEQFF
TRBJ2-1 | - | TRBV4-3 | - | TGCGCCAGCAGCCAAGATTGGGGGGAAGTAAGTAATGAGCAGTTCTTC | CASSQDWGEVSNEQFF
TRBJ1-4 | TRBD1 | TRBV6-5 | - | TGTGCCATCAGACAGGGAAATAATGAAAAACTGTTTTTT | CAIRQGNNEKLFF
TRBJ2-5 | TRBD2 | TRBV18 | - | TGTGCCAGCTCTCCCTGGACTGGGACCGGGAGGGCGGGGCGAGAGACCCAGTACTTC | CASSPWTGTGRAGRETQYF
TRBJ1-2 | TRBD1 | TRBV4-3 | - | TGCGCCAGCAGCCTTATGACAGGGGGAAACTATGGCTACACCTTC | CASSLMTGGNYGYTF
TRBJ2-5 | TRBD1 | TRBV4-3 | - | TGCGCCAGCAGCCAAGGCGACGGGACAGGGGGTAGGGAGACCCAGTACTTC | CASSQGDGTGGRETQYF
TRBJ1-3 | TRBD1 | TRBV13 | - | TGTGCCAGCAGCGGGACAGGGTGGCCTGAAAACACCATATATTTT | CASSGTGWPENTIYF
TRBJ1-4 | - | TRBV7-2 | - | TGTGCCAGCAGCTTAAACAGGCGAGGTGAAAAACTGTTTTTT | CASSLNRRGEKLFF
TRBJ1-1 | TRBD1 | TRBV4-1 | - | TGCGCCAGCAGCCCTGGGACAGGGGTAAGGATGGAGACTGAAGCTTTCTTT | CASSPGTGVRMETEAFF
TRBJ1-2 | - | TRBV4-3 | - | TGCGCCAGCAGCCAAGACACTTTGGGGGCTGGCTATGGCTACACCTTC | CASSQDTLGAGYGYTF
TRBJ2-5 | - | TRBV24-1 | - | TGTGCCACCAGTGATCTGGTTAGCCAAGAGACCCAGTACTTC | CATSDLVSQETQYF
TRBJ2-2 | TRBD1 | TRBV5-4 | - | TGTGCCAGCAGCGTGGACAGGGGAACCACCGGGGAGCTGTTTTTT | CASSVDRGTTGELFF
TRBJ1-2 | TRBD1 | TRBV7-2 | once | TGTGCCAGCAGCTCCGCCTTTTGGGGGACAGGGGGAGCCTATGGCTACACCTTC | CASSSAFWGTGGAYGYTF
TRBJ1-3 | - | TRBV10-3 | - | TGTGCCATCAGTGGGTCCGGACAGCACTCTGGAAACACCATATATTTT | CAISGSGQHSGNTIYF
TRBJ2-2 | - | TRBV11-3 | - | TGTGCCAGCAGCTTAGGGCCGAACACCGGGGAGCTGTTTTTT | CASSLGPNTGELFF
TRBJ2-2 | - | TRBV18 | - | TGTGCCAGCTCACCCGGCGGAACCGGGGAGCTGTTTTTT | CASSPGGTGELFF
TRBJ2-1 | - | TRBV15 | once | TGTGCCACCAGCACCGATAGCGGAACCGACAATGAGCAGTTCTTC | CATSTDSGTDNEQFF
TRBJ1-3 | TRBD1 | TRBV9 | - | TGTGCCAGCAGCGTAGAATGGGACAGGATCTTCTCTGGAAACACCATATATTTT | CASSVEWDRIFSGNTIYF
TRBJ2-1 | TRBD2 | TRBV7-2 | - | TGTGCCAGCAGCTTAAGCGGGGGGGGAACCTCCTACAATGAGCAGTTCTTC | CASSLSGGGTSYNEQFF
TRBJ2-5 | - | TRBV7-2 | - | TGTGCCAGCAGCTTAAGCGGTTTGCAAGAGACCCAGTACTTC | CASSLSGLQETQYF
TRBJ2-4 | - | TRBV19 | - | TGTGCCAGTGGGCCCAGCGCCAAAAACATTCAGTACTTC | CASGPSAKNIQYF
TRBJ1-6 | - | TRBV6-5 | - | TGTGCCAGCAGTTACTCCGGTTTACGCTCACCCCTCCACTTT | CASSYSGLRSPLHF
TRBJ2-1 | TRBD1 | TRBV11-2 | - | TGTGCCAGCAGCTCCCACAGGGGACGGCGGGCCAATGAGCAGTTCTTC | CASSSHRGRRANEQFF
TRBJ2-3 | - | TRBV20-1 | once | TGCAGTGCTTACAGGGTGGATACGCAGTATTTT | CSAYRVDTQYF
TRBJ1-5 | TRBD1 | TRBV5-1 | - | TGCGCCAGCAGCTTGGGACAGGGGGCTCAGCCCCAGCATTTT | CASSLGQGAQPQHF
TRBJ2-2 | - | TRBV18 | - | TGTGCCAGCTCACCAGGGCAAGTGGTCGGGGAGCTGTTTTTT | CASSPGQVVGELFF